The 28 T cell receptor beta chains below come from one sample, sequenced in a study of memory CD4+ T cells and cytomegalovirus serostatus. Profiling relied on immunoSEQ multiplex PCR, and the TCRdb table lists in-frame clones only, not all of them. In the table there are more than 45,000 clones, about 81% of which are singletons. Single viable CD3+CD4+CD8-CD45RO+ cells were sorted as the memory CD4+ T cells. The sample taken for sequencing was memory CD4+ T cells from blood. All receptors come from an adult in good health and CMV-seronegative.

This clone has a handful of counts. This sequence joins TRBV5-1 and TRBJ1-5; D unresolved. CDR3 length: 12 amino acids. Germline V CDR1 and CDR2: SGHRS, YFSETQ. Between the trimmed V and J ends, which lost 4 bases and 6 bases, there was a span of 8 bases. The CDR3 spells CASSETGQPQHF. The CDR3 DNA sequence: TGCGCCAGCAGCGAAACCGGTCAGCCCCAGCATTTT.

CDR3 residues: CASSTEGRGNQPQHF. The CDR3 DNA reads as TGTGCCAGCAGCACCGAGGGACGGGGCAATCAGCCCCAGCATTTT. The rearrangement links TRBV7-9 to TRBJ1-5, with TRBD1 as a possible D gene (5 bases). Germline CDR1 and CDR2: SEHNR and FQNEAQ (reference sequence). The V end lost 5 bases, the J end lost 2 bases, and 13 bases lay between the germline ends. The CDR3 extends over 15 amino acids.

This chain joins TRBV5-5 and TRBJ1-3, with a weak D call TRBD1 (6 bases). Per germline, CDR1 SGHKS and CDR2 YYEKEE (reference sequence). This CDR3 has 16 amino acids. Trimming pared 0 bases from V and 4 bases from J, leaving 14 bases between. The CDR3 DNA reads TGTGCCAGCAGCTTGGGGCCAGGGGAAGGCGGAAACACCATATATTTT. Translation gives CASSLGPGEGGNTIYF.

This clone was detected only a few times. The chain joins TRBV6-1 to TRBJ1-5, with D maybe TRBD1 (5 bases). The germline CDR1 and CDR2 sequences are MNHNS and SASEGT. The V and J ends lost 3 bases and 0 bases respectively, with 12 bases between them. This CDR3 has 16 amino acids. CDR3 protein: CASSEGGTVSNQPQHF. As DNA, the CDR3 is TGTGCCAGCAGTGAGGGGGGGACGGTTAGCAATCAGCCCCAGCATTTT.

The chain recombines TRBV30 with TRBJ1-1, with D uncertain. This CDR3 is built from 15 residues. Per the germline V gene, CDR1 is GTSNPN and CDR2 is SVGIG (reference sequence). Trimming took off 4 bases at V and 1 base at J, with 16 bases between the two ends. CDR3 loop: CAWTARRSGNTEAFF. CDR3 sequence (DNA): TGTGCCTGGACGGCTAGGAGATCAGGGAACACTGAAGCTTTCTTT. Full variable domain (remainder filled in from reference TRBV30 and TRBJ1-1): SQTIHQWPATLVQPVGSPLSLECTVEGTSNPNLYWYRQAAGRGLQLLFYSVGIGQISSEVPQNLSASRPQDRQFILSSKKLLLSDSGFYLCAWTARRSGNTEAFFGQGTRLTVV.

The chain joins TRBV28 to TRBJ2-4, with 7 bases fitting TRBD1. The CDR3 sequence is 13 residues long. The germline gives CDR1 MDHEN, CDR2 SYDVKM. The V gene end was trimmed by 6 bases and the J gene end by 15 bases; junction bases not matched to a gene: 14. The CDR3 protein is CASRPGQAALGYF. The DNA for the CDR3 is TGTGCCAGCAGACCTGGACAGGCGGCCCTAGGGTACTTC. The full variable domain, in which reference TRBV28 and TRBJ2-4 provide the parts outside the CDR3, is DVKVTQSSRYLVKRTGEKVFLECVQDMDHENMFWYRQDPGLGLRLIYFSYDVKMKEKGDIPEGYSVSREKKERFSLILESASTNQTSMYLCASRPGQAALGYFGAGTRLSVL.

The V and J genes are TRBV30 and TRBJ1-6; D may be TRBD1 (5 bases). The germline V gene encodes CDR1 GTSNPN and CDR2 SVGIG (reference sequence). The CDR3 is made up of 15 amino acids. The V and J ends lost 1 base and 7 bases respectively, with 14 bases between them. The CDR3 coding sequence is TGTGCCTGGAGTGGAGCAGGGCTGATAAATTCACCCCTCCACTTT. This gives the protein CAWSGAGLINSPLHF.

The gene calls are TRBV29-1 and TRBJ1-6, with D possibly matching TRBD1 (5 bases). The germline CDR1 and CDR2 sequences are SQVTM and ANQGSEA. The ends were cut back, 5 bases at V and 6 bases at J, with 11 bases in the middle. This CDR3 region has 13 residues. CDR3: CSVRQGLNSPLHF. The CDR3 bases are TGCAGCGTTCGGCAGGGCCTTAATTCACCCCTCCACTTT.

This clone has a handful of counts. This chain links TRBV7-2 with TRBJ1-1; 9 bases agree with TRBD1. This CDR3 has 15 amino acids. Trimming cost V 1 base and J 4 bases; bases outside gene matches: 4. The germline gives CDR1 SGHTA, CDR2 FQGNSA. The CDR3 DNA sequence: TGTGCCAGCAGCTTAGGGGGACAGGGTAGCACTGAAGCTTTCTTT. Translated, it gives CASSLGGQGSTEAFF.

The chain couples TRBV9 to TRBJ1-2; D perhaps matches TRBD1 (6 bases). In germline, CDR1 is SGDLS, CDR2 YYNGEE. With 3 bases removed from V and 4 bases from J, the gap between germline ends came to 16 bases. The CDR3 sequence is 15 residues long. This CDR3 is CASSADPDSGYGYTF. CDR3 DNA sequence: TGTGCCAGCAGCGCGGACCCGGACAGCGGCTATGGCTACACCTTC.

This rearrangement joins TRBV28 to TRBJ2-2, with D maybe TRBD1 (6 bases). Per germline, CDR1 MDHEN and CDR2 SYDVKM. CDR3 size: 16 residues. Trimming took 3 bases from V and 0 from J, leaving 11 bases between them. CDR3 sequence reads: CASSFGGRANTGELFF. CDR3 DNA sequence: TGTGCCAGCAGTTTTGGGGGCAGGGCGAACACCGGGGAGCTGTTTTTT.

The chain combines TRBV7-9 with TRBJ2-1; D remains ambiguous. Per the germline V gene, CDR1 is SEHNR and CDR2 is FQNEAQ (reference sequence). V shed 1 base and J shed 6 bases, with 13 bases lying between them. The CDR3 length is 15 residues. CDR3 sequence (DNA): TGTGCCAGCAGCTTAGAATGGGGATCTGGCAATGAGCAGTTCTTC. This gives the protein CASSLEWGSGNEQFF. Variable domain in full (rest from reference TRBV7-9 and TRBJ2-1): DTGVSQNPRHKITKRGQNVTFRCDPISEHNRLYWYRQTLGQGPEFLTYFQNEAQLEKSRLLSDRFSAERPKGSFSTLEIQRTEQGDSAMYLCASSLEWGSGNEQFFGPGTRLTVL.

This CDR3 is CASSEDSGTEAFF. The CDR3 DNA reads TGTGCCAGCAGTGAAGATTCGGGGACTGAAGCTTTCTTT. The gene calls are TRBV25-1 and TRBJ1-1; no firm D call. The CDR3 spans 13 residues. The V and J ends lost 2 bases and 5 bases respectively, with 9 bases between them. CDR1 and CDR2 from the germline V gene are MGHDK and SYGVNS.

The rearrangement uses TRBV28 and TRBJ1-1; D perhaps matches TRBD1 (5 bases). This CDR3 comprises 13 residues. Germline CDR1 MDHEN, CDR2 SYDVKM. Trimming cost V 3 bases and J 4 bases, with 9 bases left between them. Written as DNA, the CDR3 is TGTGCCAGCAGTTTGCGAAGGGGCACTGAAGCTTTCTTT. Protein product: CASSLRRGTEAFF.

V and J are TRBV7-2 and TRBJ2-7, with unresolved D. The CDR3 totals 15 residues. The V and J ends lost 1 base and 6 bases respectively, with 16 bases between them. From germline, CDR1 is SGHTA and CDR2 FQGNSA. CDR3 DNA: TGTGCCAGCAGCTTAGTAAGGGCAGTCGGTGGCGAGCAGTACTTC. Its translation: CASSLVRAVGGEQYF. Supplemented by reference TRBV7-2 and TRBJ2-7, the full variable domain reads GAGVSQSPSNKVTEKGKDVELRCDPISGHTALYWYRQSLGQGLEFLIYFQGNSAPDKSGLPSDRFSAERTGGSVSTLTIQRTQQEDSAVYLCASSLVRAVGGEQYFGPGTRLTVT.

The chain couples TRBV25-1 to TRBJ2-1, with 11 nucleotides matching TRBD2. The CDR3 is 15 amino acids. The V segment lost 7 bases and the J segment 8 bases; nucleotides outside the gene matches: 10. The germline V gene encodes CDR1 MGHDK and CDR2 SYGVNS. The CDR3 is CASTETSGISDEQFF. The CDR3 DNA is TGTGCCAGCACCGAGACTAGCGGGATAAGTGATGAGCAGTTCTTC.

In this sample, this clone turned up once. V is TRBV11-2 and J is TRBJ1-2, with a weak D call TRBD1 (6 bases). CDR1 and CDR2 (germline): SGHAT, FQNNGV. The length of the CDR3 is 15 residues. Trimming cost V 1 base and J 5 bases, with 14 bases left between them. The CDR3 here is CASSLVGAGSYGYTF. DNA of the CDR3: TGTGCCAGCAGCTTAGTGGGGGCAGGGTCGTATGGCTACACCTTC. Based on the CDR3 plus reference TRBV11-2 and TRBJ1-2, the full variable domain is EAGVAQSPRYKIIEKRQSVAFWCNPISGHATLYWYQQILGQGPKLLIQFQNNGVVDDSQLPKDRFSAERLKGVDSTLKIQPAKLEDSAVYLCASSLVGAGSYGYTFGSGTRLTVV.

This clone was counted a few times. The CDR3 loop is CASSPEATQYF. The CDR3 bases are TGTGCCAGCTCACCCGAAGCGACCCAGTACTTC. This sequence joins TRBV18 and TRBJ2-5, with no clear D. V was clipped by 3 bases and J by 7 bases, with 6 bases between them. Germline V gene data show CDR1 as KGHSH and CDR2 as LQKENI. The CDR3 contains 11 residues.

The V gene is TRBV18, the J gene TRBJ2-7; 10 nucleotides match TRBD1. This CDR3 spans 17 amino acids. The J segment lost 3 bases and the V segment lost 4 bases, leaving 12 bases of the junction unmatched. Germline lookup yields CDR1 KGHSH and CDR2 LQKENI. CDR3 in DNA: TGTGCCAGCTCACTACATACCGGGACAGGGGCGGTCTACGAGCAGTACTTC. It specifies CASSLHTGTGAVYEQYF.

The rearrangement links TRBV5-1 to TRBJ2-2; D remains ambiguous. CDR1 SGHRS and CDR2 YFSETQ come from the germline V gene. The CDR3 is 12 residues long. The V gene lost 0 bases and the J gene lost 6 bases, with 3 bases spanning the gap. CDR3 DNA sequence: TGCGCCAGCAGCTTGGGGGCCGGGGAGCTGTTTTTT. It yields the protein CASSLGAGELFF.

The chain uses TRBV14 and TRBJ2-2; no definite D call. Trimming took off 4 bases at V and 1 base at J, with 13 bases between the two ends. CDR3 length: 16 residues. Germline V gene lookup returns CDR1 SGHDN and CDR2 FVKESK. CDR3 amino acids: CASSRVLGGNTGELFF. CDR3 nucleotides: TGTGCCAGCAGCCGCGTTCTTGGCGGGAACACCGGGGAGCTGTTTTTT.

The genes are TRBV7-2 and TRBJ2-7; 10 bases are shared with TRBD2. V shed 0 bases, J shed 5 bases, and the junction held 7 bases outside the gene matches. Germline lookup yields CDR1 SGHTA and CDR2 FQGNSA. This CDR3 comprises 16 residues. The CDR3 loop is CASSLAVAGGSHEQYF. In nucleotides, the CDR3 is TGTGCCAGCAGCTTAGCGGTAGCGGGAGGATCTCACGAGCAGTACTTC. Drawing the rest from reference TRBV7-2 and TRBJ2-7, the complete variable domain is GAGVSQSPSNKVTEKGKDVELRCDPISGHTALYWYRQSLGQGLEFLIYFQGNSAPDKSGLPSDRFSAERTGGSVSTLTIQRTQQEDSAVYLCASSLAVAGGSHEQYFGPGTRLTVT.

The chain has TRBV2 and TRBJ1-5; TRBD1 agrees at 10 bases. The ends lost 6 bases at V and 10 bases at J; junction bases unmatched: 9. The CDR3 consists of 14 residues. Germline V lookup: CDR1 SNHLY, CDR2 FYNNEI. The CDR3 here is CASSVGTGASPQHF. The CDR3 DNA sequence: TGTGCCAGCAGCGTCGGGACAGGGGCTTCACCCCAGCATTTT. The full variable domain, with the rest looked up from reference TRBV2 and TRBJ1-5, is EPEVTQTPSHQVTQMGQEVILRCVPISNHLYFYWYRQILGQKVEFLVSFYNNEISEKSEIFDDQFSVERPDGSNFTLKIRSTKLEDSAMYFCASSVGTGASPQHFGDGTRLSIL.

The chain employs TRBV7-9 and TRBJ1-2; D unclear. The CDR3 spans 13 residues. Trimming pared 5 bases from V and 6 bases from J, leaving 13 bases between. The germline gives CDR1 SEHNR, CDR2 FQNEAQ (reference sequence). The DNA for the CDR3 is TGTGCCAGCAGCCTCTCTTTACGGGATGGCTACACCTTC. This sequence encodes CASSLSLRDGYTF.

V usage is TRBV29-1 and J usage is TRBJ2-3; D is undetermined. The CDR3 length is 12 residues. Germline V gene lookup returns CDR1 SQVTM and CDR2 ANQGSEA. The V and J ends lost 7 bases and 1 base respectively, with 9 bases between them. The CDR3, as DNA: TGCAGCGGAGTCGCCGGCACAGATACGCAGTATTTT. Protein product: CSGVAGTDTQYF.

As DNA, the CDR3 is TGTGCCAGCAGGGGACAGGGAAATTACAATGAGCAGTTCTTC. It codes for CASRGQGNYNEQFF. The J gene is TRBJ2-1, the V gene TRBV2, with 9 bases aligning to TRBD1. Germline CDR1 reads SNHLY; CDR2 reads FYNNEI. The CDR3 has 14 amino acids. The V gene end was trimmed by 6 bases and the J gene end by 4 bases; junction bases not matched to a gene: 4.

The chain recombines TRBV29-1 with TRBJ2-7, with TRBD1 as a possible D gene (6 bases). CDR1 and CDR2 from the germline V gene are SQVTM and ANQGSEA. Trimming left V 2 bases short and J 0 bases short, with 14 bases between. The CDR3 is made up of 15 amino acids. The CDR3 DNA follows: TGCAGCGTTGAAAGAGCGGACAGCTACTCCTACGAGCAGTACTTC. Translated: CSVERADSYSYEQYF.

Note on this clone: The same CDR3 is also encoded by other DNA sequences in this sample. This chain joins TRBV6-4 and TRBJ2-2; D call uncertain. The germline V gene has CDR1 MRHNA and CDR2 SNTAGT. Trimming took off 3 bases at V and 5 bases at J, with 7 bases between the two ends. The CDR3 runs to 13 residues. The CDR3 loop is CASSEVGTGELFF. The CDR3 nucleotides are TGTGCCAGCAGTGAAGTAGGGACCGGGGAGCTGTTTTTT.